This T cell receptor (beta chain) was sequenced during a study of cytomegalovirus exposure and HLA in healthy donors (dated by TCRdb to 2016 to 2017). About the study as a whole: According to a later analysis, the roughly 130 validation repertoires were produced on the same platform as the 666 repertoires of the first cohort. The aim of the study was to test whether cataloging public T cell receptors could identify signatures of past pathogen exposure. Along with the approximately 620-subject first cohort, a separate validation cohort of around 110 different subjects was used. High-throughput TCR immunosequencing, statistical association of individual TCRs with disease status, and machine learning were combined to predict cytomegalovirus infection status. Study-level results and caveats: Across donors, most TCR sequences were observed very rarely, whereas some public TCRs were present in many individuals. According to the authors, the approach could potentially be generalized to other disease states and immunological phenotypes. A few of the identified cytomegalovirus-associated TCR beta chains were confirmed in vitro to be specific for cytomegalovirus antigens. A later analysis had no HLA typing for the validation cohort, so co-occurrence there was scored across all 130 or so repertoires. In both the original and validation cohorts, the classifier was reported to diagnose cytomegalovirus status with high specificity and sensitivity. Of the cluster scores, 90% to 95% were above 0 in a later analysis, which found that TCRs clustered in the first cohort also tended to co-occur in the roughly 130 validation repertoires. In the study, about 150 TCR beta chains were listed as associated with cytomegalovirus.

Library preparation employed the immunoSEQ multiplex PCR assay. In the authors' own workflow: A statistical classification framework was built for diagnosing cytomegalovirus status from the catalog of TCR beta chain sequences. TCRdb obtained this table from immuneACCESS and retained in-frame rearrangements with V and J assigned. These tables miss some clones; where compared with another copy, unresolved V genes account for less than half of the shortfall, and the remainder is unexplained. The V and J calls and the clone size are those of that table, but D and trimming were determined from the DNA. Recorded for this sample are some 120,000 clones; about 84% of them occurred a single time. The ten biggest clones cover roughly 2% of the sample. Per the germline V gene, SNHLY is the CDR1 and FYNNEI is the CDR2. From its cysteine to its phenylalanine, the CDR3 spans 16 amino acids. Only CDR3 DNA remains: 48 bases, in frame from the first base. The junction carries 21 bases between V and J, which are trimmed by 3 bases and 6 bases respectively.

The donors belonged to the validation cohort of about 120 subjects, which was separate from the approximately 700-subject first cohort. This clone is a singleton in its sample. Its antigen remains unidentified. Per-base quality was not reported, and no clone a single base away is much larger than it. This sequence originates from a woman in her 30s in good health and CMV-seronegative. This receptor chain uses TRBV2 and TRBJ2-7; TRBD1 might be the D gene, on 5 matching bases. Specimen: PBMCs. The DNA is as follows: TGTGCCAGCAGTGACGGGTGGACACCAAAGGTGTCCGAGCAGTACTTC. The translation is CASSDGWTPKVSEQYF.